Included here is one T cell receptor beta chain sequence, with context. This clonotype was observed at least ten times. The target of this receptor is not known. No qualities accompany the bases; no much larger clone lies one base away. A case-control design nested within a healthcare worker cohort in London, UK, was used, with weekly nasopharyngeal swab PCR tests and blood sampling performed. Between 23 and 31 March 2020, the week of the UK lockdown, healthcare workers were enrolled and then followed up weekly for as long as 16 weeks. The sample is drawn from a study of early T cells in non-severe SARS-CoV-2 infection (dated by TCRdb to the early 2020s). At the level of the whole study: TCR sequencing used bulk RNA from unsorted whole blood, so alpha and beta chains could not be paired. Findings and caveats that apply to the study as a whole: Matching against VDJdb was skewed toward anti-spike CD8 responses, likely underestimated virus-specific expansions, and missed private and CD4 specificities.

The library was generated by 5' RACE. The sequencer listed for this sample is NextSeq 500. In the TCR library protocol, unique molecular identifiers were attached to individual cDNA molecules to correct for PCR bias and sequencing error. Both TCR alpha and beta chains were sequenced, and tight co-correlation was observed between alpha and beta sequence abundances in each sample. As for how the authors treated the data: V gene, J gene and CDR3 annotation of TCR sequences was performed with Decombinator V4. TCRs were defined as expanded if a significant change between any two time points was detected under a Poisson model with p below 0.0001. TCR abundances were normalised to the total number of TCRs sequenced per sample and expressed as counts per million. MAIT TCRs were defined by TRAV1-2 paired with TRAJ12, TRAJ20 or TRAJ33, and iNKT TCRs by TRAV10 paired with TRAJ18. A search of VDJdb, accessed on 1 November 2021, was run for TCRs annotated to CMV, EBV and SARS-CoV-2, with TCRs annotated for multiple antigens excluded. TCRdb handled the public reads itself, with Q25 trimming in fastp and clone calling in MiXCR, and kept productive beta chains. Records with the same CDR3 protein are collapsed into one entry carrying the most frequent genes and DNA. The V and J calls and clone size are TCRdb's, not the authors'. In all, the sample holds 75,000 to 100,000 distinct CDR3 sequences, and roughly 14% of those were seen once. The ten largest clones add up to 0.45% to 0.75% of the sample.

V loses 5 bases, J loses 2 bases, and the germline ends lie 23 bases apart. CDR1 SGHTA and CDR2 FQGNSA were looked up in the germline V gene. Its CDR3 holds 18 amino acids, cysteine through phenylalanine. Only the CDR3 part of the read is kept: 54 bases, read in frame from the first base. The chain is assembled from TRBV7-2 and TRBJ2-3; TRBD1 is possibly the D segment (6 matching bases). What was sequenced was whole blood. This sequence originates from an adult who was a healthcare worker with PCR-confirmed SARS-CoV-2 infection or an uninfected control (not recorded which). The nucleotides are TGTGCCAGCAGCCCGGGTCCGATGGGGCAGGGGTTCACAGATACGCAGTATTTT. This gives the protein CASSPGPMGQGFTDTQYF.